This T cell receptor (beta chain) comes out of a study of blood T cells in healthy people across ages. Whole-study context: Using template switching, researchers captured about one barcoded beta molecule for each two T cells. General study points: In these data, TCR beta diversity tracked strongly with naive T cell percentage. Because donor CMV status was unknown, expanded clonotype changes were possibly confounded.

The V and J ends lost 5 bases and 3 bases respectively, with 19 bases between them. The germline V gene encodes CDR1 MNHEY and CDR2 SVGAGI. This CDR3 region has 16 residues. This clonotype was counted between two and nine times. What it binds is not known. Next came a second PCR, run for roughly 6 to 11 cycles, which used a sample-barcoded 5' primer along with a J-beta primer mix. TCRdb redid the calling of the 5' RACE reads with MiXCR, one entry per CDR3 protein. The table lists 2 million or so distinct CDR3 sequences, about 49% of them singletons. Each sample yielded at least 6 million isolated PBMCs.

The TCR sequence derives from a woman aged 40 to 50 in good health. The chain carries TRBV6-5 and TRBJ1-2; D unresolved. Sequenced sample: blood. The CDR3 reads CASSTEAGYRDYGYTF. CDR3 bases: TGTGCCAGCAGTACCGAGGCCGGGTATAGGGACTATGGCTACACCTTC.